What follows is one T cell receptor beta chain and its context. Its antigen is as yet unknown. The sequenced template was RNA, covering the TCR beta CDR3 region. Second-round multiplex PCR came after a first-round RT-PCR that employed HTBI primers. In TCRdb, the multiplex PCR reads were re-called with MiXCR into one record per CDR3 protein. Of roughly 1.1 million distinct CDR3 sequences in the sample, 36% were seen once. People with hyperthyroidism were aged 18 to 65 and newly diagnosed, under 2 months' duration. Uncontrolled infections, other autoimmune diseases, pregnancy or lactation barred patients from enrollment. The sample is drawn from a study of Graves' ophthalmopathy and Graves' hyperthyroidism. Points from the study as a whole: In blood, most expanded thyroid clonotypes above 0.001 frequency were also detected.

CDR3 size: 16 residues. With 0 bases clipped from V and 7 bases from J, the junction kept 7 bases outside the gene matches. CDR1 SGHVS and CDR2 FQNEAQ come from the germline V gene. This chain joins TRBV7-8 and TRBJ2-7, with 12 positions matching TRBD1. Sequencing input: peripheral blood or thyroid tissue (not recorded which). This TCR derives from an adult man with Graves' hyperthyroidism. CDR3 amino acids: CASSLASGQGASEQYF. As DNA, the CDR3 is TGTGCCAGCAGCTTAGCATCGGGACAGGGGGCGTCGGAGCAGTACTTC.